This T cell receptor beta chain derives from a study of somatic mutations in cytotoxic T cells in rheumatoid arthritis. Whole-study context: Collection of patient blood (30 ml EDTA) took place right after diagnosis, before any treatment. Study-wide points: CD8+ clonality increased with age in rheumatoid arthritis patients but not in healthy controls.

Flow cytometry was used to check the purity of CD4+ and CD8+ cells, which had been isolated by positive magnetic bead selection. The protocol was immunoSEQ multiplex PCR, while the TCRdb copy is restricted to in-frame clones and leaves out a portion. Of 20,000 or so clones detected, approximately 75% appear once; the ten largest clones hold around an eighth. As regards this clone: Its matching antigen is unknown.

Between the trimmed V and J ends, which lost 2 bases and 6 bases, there was a span of 7 bases. Germline CDR1 is LNHNV and CDR2 is YYDKDF (reference sequence). The CDR3 extends over 13 amino acids. The origin of this receptor is an adult with rheumatoid arthritis. The sequenced sample consisted of CD8+ T cells sorted from blood. J is TRBJ2-2 and V is TRBV15; perhaps TRBD2 as D (6 bases). The CDR3 coding sequence is TGTGCCACCAGCAGATCGGGGGCCGGGGAGCTGTTTTTT. It translates to CATSRSGAGELFF. The whole variable domain, remainder taken from reference TRBV15 and TRBJ2-2, is DAMVIQNPRYQVTQFGKPVTLSCSQTLNHNVMYWYQQKSSQAPKLLFHYYDKDFNNEADTPDNFQSRRPNTSFCFLDIRSPGLGDTAMYLCATSRSGAGELFFGEGSRLTVL.